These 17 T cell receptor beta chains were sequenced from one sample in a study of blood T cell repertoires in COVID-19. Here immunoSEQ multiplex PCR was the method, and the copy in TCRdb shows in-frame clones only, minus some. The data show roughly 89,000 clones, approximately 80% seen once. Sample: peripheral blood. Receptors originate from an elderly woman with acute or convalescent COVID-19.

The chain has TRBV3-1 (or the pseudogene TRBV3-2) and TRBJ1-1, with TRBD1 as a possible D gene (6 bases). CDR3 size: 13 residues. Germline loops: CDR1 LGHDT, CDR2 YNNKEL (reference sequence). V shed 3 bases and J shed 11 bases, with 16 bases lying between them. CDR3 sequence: CASSQQAPTGAFF. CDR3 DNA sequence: TGTGCCAGCAGCCAGCAGGCTCCAACAGGGGCTTTCTTT.

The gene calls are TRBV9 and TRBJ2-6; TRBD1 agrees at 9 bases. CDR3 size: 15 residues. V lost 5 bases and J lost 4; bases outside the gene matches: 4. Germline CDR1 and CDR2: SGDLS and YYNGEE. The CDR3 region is CASRGTGFGANVLTF. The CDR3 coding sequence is TGTGCCAGCAGAGGGACAGGGTTCGGGGCCAACGTCCTGACTTTC.

CDR3 protein: CASSVADSGGIYAEQFF. DNA of the CDR3: TGTGCCAGCAGCGTAGCGGATAGCGGGGGTATCTACGCTGAGCAGTTCTTC. The chain has TRBV9 and TRBJ2-1; TRBD2 agrees at 9 bases. The CDR3 length is 17 residues. Germline CDR1 SGDLS, CDR2 YYNGEE. V gave up 0 bases and J gave up 9 bases; unmatched junction bases: 13. Combining the CDR3 with reference TRBV9 and TRBJ2-1 gives the whole variable domain DSGVTQTPKHLITATGQRVTLRCSPRSGDLSVYWYQQSLDQGLQFLIQYYNGEERAKGNILERFSAQQFPDLHSELNLSSLELGDSALYFCASSVADSGGIYAEQFFGPGTRLTVL.

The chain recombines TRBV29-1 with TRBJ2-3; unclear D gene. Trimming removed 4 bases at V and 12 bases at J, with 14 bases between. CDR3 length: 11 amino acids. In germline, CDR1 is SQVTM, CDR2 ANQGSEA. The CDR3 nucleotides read TGCAGCGTTGGCCAGTCCGGGTCACAGTATTTT. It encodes CSVGQSGSQYF.

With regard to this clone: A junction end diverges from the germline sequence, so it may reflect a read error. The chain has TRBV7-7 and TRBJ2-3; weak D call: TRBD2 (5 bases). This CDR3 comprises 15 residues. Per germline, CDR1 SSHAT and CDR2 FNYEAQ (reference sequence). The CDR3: CASSRGLSDTDTQYF. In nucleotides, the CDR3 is TGTGCTAGCAGCCGCGGACTGTCAGACACAGATACGCAGTATTTT. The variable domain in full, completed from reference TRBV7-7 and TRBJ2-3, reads GAGVSQSPRYKVTKRGQDVTLRCDPISSHATLYWYQQALGQGPEFLTYFNYEAQPDKSGLPSDRFSAERPEGSISTLTIQRTEQRDSAMYRCASSRGLSDTDTQYFGPGTRLTVL.

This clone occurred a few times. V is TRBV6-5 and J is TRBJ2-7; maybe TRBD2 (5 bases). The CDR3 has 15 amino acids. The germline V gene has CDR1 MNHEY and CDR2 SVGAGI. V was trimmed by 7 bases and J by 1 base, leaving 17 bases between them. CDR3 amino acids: CASTDPRGFSYEQYF. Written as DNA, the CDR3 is TGTGCCAGCACCGACCCCCGGGGATTTTCCTACGAGCAGTACTTC.

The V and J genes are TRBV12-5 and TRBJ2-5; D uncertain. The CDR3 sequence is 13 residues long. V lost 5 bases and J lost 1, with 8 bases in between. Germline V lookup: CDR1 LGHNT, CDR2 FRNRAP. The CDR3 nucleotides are TGTGCTAGTGGTCCGGGTCGCCAAGAGACCCAGTACTTC. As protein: CASGPGRQETQYF.

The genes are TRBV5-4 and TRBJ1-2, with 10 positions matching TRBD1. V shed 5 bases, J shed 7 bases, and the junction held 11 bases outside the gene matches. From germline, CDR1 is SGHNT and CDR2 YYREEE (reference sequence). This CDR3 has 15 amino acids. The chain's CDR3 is CASRREPGQGIGYTF. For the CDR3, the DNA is TGTGCCAGCAGACGTGAGCCGGGACAGGGGATTGGCTACACCTTC.

Here the CDR3 reads CASSFETGSSFGYTF. CDR3 DNA sequence: TGTGCCAGCAGTTTTGAGACAGGGTCTAGTTTTGGCTACACCTTC. The rearrangement links TRBV27 to TRBJ1-2; 7 nucleotides align to TRBD1. This CDR3 is 15 amino acids long. The V gene's germline CDR1 is MNHEY and CDR2 SMNVEV (reference sequence). V trimming: 3 bases; J trimming: 7 bases; junction bases outside the gene matches: 11.

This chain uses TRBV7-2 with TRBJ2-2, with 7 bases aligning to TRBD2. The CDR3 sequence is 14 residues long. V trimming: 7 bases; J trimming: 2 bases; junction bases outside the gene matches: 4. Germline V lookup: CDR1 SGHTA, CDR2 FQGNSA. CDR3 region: CASKTGGNTGELFF. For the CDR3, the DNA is TGTGCCAGCAAAACGGGGGGTAACACCGGGGAGCTGTTTTTT.

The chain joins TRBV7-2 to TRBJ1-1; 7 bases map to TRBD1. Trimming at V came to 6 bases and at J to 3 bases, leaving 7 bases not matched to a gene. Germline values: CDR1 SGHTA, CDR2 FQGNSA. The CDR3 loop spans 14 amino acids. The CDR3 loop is CASSPDRGHTEAFF. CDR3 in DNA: TGTGCCAGCAGTCCCGATAGGGGGCACACTGAAGCTTTCTTT.

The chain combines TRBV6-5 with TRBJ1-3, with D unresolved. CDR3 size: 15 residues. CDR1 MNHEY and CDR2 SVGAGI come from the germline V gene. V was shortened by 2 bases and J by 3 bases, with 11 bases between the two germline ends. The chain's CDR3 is CASSYDSGYGNTIYF. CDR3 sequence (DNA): TGTGCCAGCAGTTACGATTCGGGATATGGAAACACCATATATTTT.

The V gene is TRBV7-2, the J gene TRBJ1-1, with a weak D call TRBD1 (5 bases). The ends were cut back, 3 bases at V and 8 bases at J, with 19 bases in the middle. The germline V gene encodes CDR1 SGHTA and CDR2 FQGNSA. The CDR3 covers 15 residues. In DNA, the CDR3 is TGTGCCAGCAGCTTCCTATTCGACAGTTTGCGGGAAGCTTTCTTT. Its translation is CASSFLFDSLREAFF.

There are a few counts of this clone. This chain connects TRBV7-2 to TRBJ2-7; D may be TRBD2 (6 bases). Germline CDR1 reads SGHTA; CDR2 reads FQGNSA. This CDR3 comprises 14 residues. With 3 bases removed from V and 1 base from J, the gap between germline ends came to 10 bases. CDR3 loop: CASSLTSRSYEQYF. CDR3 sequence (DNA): TGTGCCAGCAGCTTGACTAGTCGATCCTACGAGCAGTACTTC.

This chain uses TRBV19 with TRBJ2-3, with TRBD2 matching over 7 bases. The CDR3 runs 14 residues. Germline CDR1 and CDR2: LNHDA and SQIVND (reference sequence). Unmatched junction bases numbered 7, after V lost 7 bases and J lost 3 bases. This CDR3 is CASTMGGSTDTQYF. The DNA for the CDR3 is TGTGCCAGTACCATGGGGGGGAGTACAGATACGCAGTATTTT.

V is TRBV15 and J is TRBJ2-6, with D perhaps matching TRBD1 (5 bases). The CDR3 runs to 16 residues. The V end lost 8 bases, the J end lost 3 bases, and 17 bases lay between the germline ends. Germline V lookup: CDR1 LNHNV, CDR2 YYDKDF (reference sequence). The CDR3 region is CATGRGQGGGANVLTF. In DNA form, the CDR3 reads TGTGCCACCGGCCGTGGGCAGGGTGGTGGGGCCAACGTCCTGACTTTC.

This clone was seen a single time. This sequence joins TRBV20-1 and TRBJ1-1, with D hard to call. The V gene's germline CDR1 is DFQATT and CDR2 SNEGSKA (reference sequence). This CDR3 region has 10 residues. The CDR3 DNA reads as TGCAGCGTTCGCGATTGGGAAGCTTTCTTT. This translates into CSVRDWEAFF.